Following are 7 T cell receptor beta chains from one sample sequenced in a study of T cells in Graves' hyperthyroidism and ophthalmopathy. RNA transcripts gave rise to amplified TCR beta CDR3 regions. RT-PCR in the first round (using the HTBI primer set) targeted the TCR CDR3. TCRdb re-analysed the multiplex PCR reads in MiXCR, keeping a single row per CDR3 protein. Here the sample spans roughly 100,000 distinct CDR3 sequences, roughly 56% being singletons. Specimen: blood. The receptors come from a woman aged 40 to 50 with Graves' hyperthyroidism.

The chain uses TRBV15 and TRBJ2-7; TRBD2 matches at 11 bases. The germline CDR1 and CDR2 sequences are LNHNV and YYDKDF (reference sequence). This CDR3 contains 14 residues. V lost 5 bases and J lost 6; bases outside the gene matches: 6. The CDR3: CATSSTSGSGEQYF. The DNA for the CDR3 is TGTGCCACCAGCTCCACTAGCGGGAGTGGCGAGCAGTACTTC.

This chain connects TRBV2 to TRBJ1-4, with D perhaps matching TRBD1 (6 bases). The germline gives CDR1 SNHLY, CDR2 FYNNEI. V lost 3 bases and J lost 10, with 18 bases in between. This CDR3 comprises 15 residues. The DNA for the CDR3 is TGTGCCAGCAGTGATTGGAAGGACAGATATGGAAAACTGTTTTTT. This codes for CASSDWKDRYGKLFF.

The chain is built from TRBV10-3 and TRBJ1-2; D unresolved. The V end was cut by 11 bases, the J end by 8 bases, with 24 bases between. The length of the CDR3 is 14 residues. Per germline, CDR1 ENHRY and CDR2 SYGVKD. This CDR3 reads CAVNSGGRHGGYTF. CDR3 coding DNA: TGTGCCGTCAACTCGGGAGGTCGGCACGGAGGCTACACCTTC.

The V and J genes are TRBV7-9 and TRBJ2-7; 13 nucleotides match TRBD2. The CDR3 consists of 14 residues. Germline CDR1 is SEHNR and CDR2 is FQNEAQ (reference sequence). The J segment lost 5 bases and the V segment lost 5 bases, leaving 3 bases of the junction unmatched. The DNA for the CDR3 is TGTGCCAGCAGCCGGACTAGCGGGAGCCACGAGCAGTACTTC. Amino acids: CASSRTSGSHEQYF.

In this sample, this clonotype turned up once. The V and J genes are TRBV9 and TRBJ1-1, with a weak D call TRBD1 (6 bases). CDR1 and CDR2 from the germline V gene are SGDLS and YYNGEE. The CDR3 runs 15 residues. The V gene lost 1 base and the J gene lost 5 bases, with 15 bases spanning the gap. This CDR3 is CASSVTWGASTEAFF. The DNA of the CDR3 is TGTGCCAGCAGCGTAACGTGGGGGGCGTCTACTGAAGCTTTCTTT.

As DNA, the CDR3 is TGTGCCAGCACCGCCGGACTAGCGGTCCAAGAGACCCAGTACTTC. This codes for CASTAGLAVQETQYF. V and J are TRBV3-1 and TRBJ2-5, with 10 nucleotides matching TRBD2. The CDR3 has 15 amino acids. Germline CDR1 LGHDT, CDR2 YNNKEL (reference sequence). V shed 7 bases and J 1 base; nucleotides not matched to a gene: 6.

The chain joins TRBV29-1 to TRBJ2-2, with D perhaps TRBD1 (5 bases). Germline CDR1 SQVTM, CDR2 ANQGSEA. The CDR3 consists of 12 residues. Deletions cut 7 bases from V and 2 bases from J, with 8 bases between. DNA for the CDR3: TGCAGCGACAGGTTAAACACCGGGGAGCTGTTTTTT. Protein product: CSDRLNTGELFF.